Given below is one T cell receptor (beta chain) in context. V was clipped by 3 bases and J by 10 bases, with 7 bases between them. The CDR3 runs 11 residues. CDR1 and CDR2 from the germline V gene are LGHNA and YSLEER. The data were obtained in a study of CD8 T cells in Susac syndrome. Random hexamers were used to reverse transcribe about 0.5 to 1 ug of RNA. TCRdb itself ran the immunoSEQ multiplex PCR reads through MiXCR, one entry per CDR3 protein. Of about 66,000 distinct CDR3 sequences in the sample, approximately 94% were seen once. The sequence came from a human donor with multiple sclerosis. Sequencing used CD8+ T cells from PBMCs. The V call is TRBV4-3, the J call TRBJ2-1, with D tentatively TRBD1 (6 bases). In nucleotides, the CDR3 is TGCGCCAGCAGCCAGGGACACGAGCAGTTCTTC. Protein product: CASSQGHEQFF.